This entry lists 2 T cell receptor beta chains sequenced from one sample in a study of blood T cell repertoires in COVID-19. Generated by immunoSEQ multiplex PCR, the TCRdb table keeps only in-frame clones and is missing some. This sample has 250,000 to 300,000 clones; approximately 77% occur once, and the top ten carry 3.1%. Material for sequencing was peripheral blood. These receptors all stem from a woman between 18 and 30 years old with acute or convalescent COVID-19.

This clone was observed once. The J gene is TRBJ2-1, the V gene TRBV15; the match to TRBD2 covers 10 bases. V lost 4 bases to trimming and J lost 2 bases; unmatched junction nucleotides: 8. Germline lookup yields CDR1 LNHNV and CDR2 YYDKDF (reference sequence). The CDR3 spans 17 residues. CDR3 coding DNA: TGTGCCACCAGCAAAACTCCAGCGGGAGGGGCCTACAATGAGCAGTTCTTC. It is translated as CATSKTPAGGAYNEQFF.

This clone was counted once. This chain links TRBV7-9 with TRBJ2-1; 13 bases are a match to TRBD2. The V gene end was trimmed by 5 bases and the J gene end by 7 bases; junction bases not matched to a gene: 5. In germline, CDR1 is SEHNR, CDR2 FQNEAQ (reference sequence). The CDR3 runs to 15 residues. The chain's CDR3 is CASSPGTSGTNEQFF. CDR3 DNA: TGTGCCAGCAGCCCTGGGACTAGCGGGACAAATGAGCAGTTCTTC. Full variable domain (rest looked up from reference TRBV7-9 and TRBJ2-1): DTGVSQNPRHKITKRGQNVTFRCDPISEHNRLYWYRQTLGQGPEFLTYFQNEAQLEKSRLLSDRFSAERPKGSFSTLEIQRTEQGDSAMYLCASSPGTSGTNEQFFGPGTRLTVL.